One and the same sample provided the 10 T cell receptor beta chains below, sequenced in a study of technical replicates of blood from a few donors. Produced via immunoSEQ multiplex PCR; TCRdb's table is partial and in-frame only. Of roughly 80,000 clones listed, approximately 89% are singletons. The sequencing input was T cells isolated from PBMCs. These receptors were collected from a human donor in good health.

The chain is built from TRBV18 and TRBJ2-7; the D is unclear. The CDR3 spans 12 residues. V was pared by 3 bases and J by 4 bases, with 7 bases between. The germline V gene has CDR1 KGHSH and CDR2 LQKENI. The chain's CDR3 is CASSPSFYEQYF. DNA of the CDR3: TGTGCCAGCTCACCTTCTTTTTACGAGCAGTACTTC.

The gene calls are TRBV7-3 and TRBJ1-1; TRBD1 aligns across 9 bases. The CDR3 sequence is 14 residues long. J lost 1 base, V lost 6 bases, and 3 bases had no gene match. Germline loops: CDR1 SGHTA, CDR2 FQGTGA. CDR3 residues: CASRRGQGNTEAFF. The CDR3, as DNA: TGTGCCAGCAGGAGGGGACAGGGGAACACTGAAGCTTTCTTT.

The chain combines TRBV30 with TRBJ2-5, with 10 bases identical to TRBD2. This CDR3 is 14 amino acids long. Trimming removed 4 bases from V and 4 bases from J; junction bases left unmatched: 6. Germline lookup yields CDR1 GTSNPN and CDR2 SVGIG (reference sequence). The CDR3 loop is CAWMSGRALETQYF. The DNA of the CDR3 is TGTGCCTGGATGAGCGGGAGGGCCCTAGAGACCCAGTACTTC.

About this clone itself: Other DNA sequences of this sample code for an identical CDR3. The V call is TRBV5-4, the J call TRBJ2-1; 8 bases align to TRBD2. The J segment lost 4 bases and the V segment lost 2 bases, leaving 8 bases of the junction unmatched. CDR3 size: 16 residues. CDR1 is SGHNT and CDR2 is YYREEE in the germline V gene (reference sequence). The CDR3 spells CASSLGGTSGYNEQFF. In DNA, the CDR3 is TGTGCCAGCAGCTTAGGAGGAACTAGCGGATACAATGAGCAGTTCTTC.

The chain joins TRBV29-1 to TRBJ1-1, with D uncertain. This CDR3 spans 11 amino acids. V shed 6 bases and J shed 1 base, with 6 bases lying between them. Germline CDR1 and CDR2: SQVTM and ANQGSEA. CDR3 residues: CSVLQNTEAFF. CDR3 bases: TGCAGCGTATTACAGAACACTGAAGCTTTCTTT.

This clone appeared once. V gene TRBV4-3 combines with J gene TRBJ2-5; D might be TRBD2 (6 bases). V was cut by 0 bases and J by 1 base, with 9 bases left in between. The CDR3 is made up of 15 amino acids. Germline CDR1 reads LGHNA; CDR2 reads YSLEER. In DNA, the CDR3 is TGCGCCAGCAGCCAAGACGGGACTCCCCAAGAGACCCAGTACTTC. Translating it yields CASSQDGTPQETQYF.

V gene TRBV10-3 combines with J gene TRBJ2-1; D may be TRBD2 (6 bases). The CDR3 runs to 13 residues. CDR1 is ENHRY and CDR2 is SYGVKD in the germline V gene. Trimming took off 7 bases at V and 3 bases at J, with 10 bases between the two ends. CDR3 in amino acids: CAIKGTGYNEQFF. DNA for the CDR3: TGTGCCATCAAAGGGACTGGCTACAATGAGCAGTTCTTC.

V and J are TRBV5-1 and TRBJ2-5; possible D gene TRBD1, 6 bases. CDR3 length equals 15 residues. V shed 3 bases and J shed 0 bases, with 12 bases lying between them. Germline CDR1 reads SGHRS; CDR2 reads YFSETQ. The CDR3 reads CASSSGQRYQETQYF. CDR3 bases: TGCGCCAGCAGCTCTGGACAGCGGTACCAAGAGACCCAGTACTTC.

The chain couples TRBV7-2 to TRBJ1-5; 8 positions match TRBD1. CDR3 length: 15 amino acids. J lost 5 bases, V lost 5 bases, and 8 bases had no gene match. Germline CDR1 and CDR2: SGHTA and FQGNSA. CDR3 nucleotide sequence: TGTGCCAGCAGCCCTCAAGGGGACAGGTATCAGCCCCAGCATTTT. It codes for CASSPQGDRYQPQHF.

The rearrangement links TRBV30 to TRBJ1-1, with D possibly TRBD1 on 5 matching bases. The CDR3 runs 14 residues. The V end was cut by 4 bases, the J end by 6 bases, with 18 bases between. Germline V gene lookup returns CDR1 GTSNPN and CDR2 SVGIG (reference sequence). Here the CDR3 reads CAWTAMLGGAEAFF. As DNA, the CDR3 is TGTGCCTGGACCGCGATGTTGGGAGGGGCTGAAGCTTTCTTT. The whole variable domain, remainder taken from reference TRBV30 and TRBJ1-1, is SQTIHQWPATLVQPVGSPLSLECTVEGTSNPNLYWYRQAAGRGLQLLFYSVGIGQISSEVPQNLSASRPQDRQFILSSKKLLLSDSGFYLCAWTAMLGGAEAFFGQGTRLTVV.